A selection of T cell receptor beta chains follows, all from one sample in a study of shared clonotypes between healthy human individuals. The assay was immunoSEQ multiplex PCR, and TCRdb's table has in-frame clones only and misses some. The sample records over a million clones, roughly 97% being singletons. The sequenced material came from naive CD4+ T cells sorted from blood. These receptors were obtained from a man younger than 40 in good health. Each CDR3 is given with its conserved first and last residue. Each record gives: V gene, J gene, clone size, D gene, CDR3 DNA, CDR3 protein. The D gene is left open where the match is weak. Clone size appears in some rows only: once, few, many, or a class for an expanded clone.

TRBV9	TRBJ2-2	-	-	TGTGCCAGCAGCGGAAGACAGGGACTGAACACCGGGGAGCTGTTTTTT	CASSGRQGLNTGELFF
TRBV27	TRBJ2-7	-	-	TGTGCCAGCAGTTTACAGGGCCGCGCCTACGAGCAGTACTTC	CASSLQGRAYEQYF
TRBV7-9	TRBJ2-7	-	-	TGTGCCAGCAGCTTACGGGGGCCGGGAACCTACGAGCAGTACTTC	CASSLRGPGTYEQYF
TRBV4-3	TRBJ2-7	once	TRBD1	TGCGCCAGCAGCCAAGAAGGGACAGGGGGCAGCGAGCAGTACTTC	CASSQEGTGGSEQYF
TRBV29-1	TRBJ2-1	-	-	TGCAGCGTTGAGAACGGGAGCCCCTACAATGAGCAGTTCTTC	CSVENGSPYNEQFF
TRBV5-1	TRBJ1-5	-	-	TGCGCCAGCAGCTTGGAATTAAATCAGCCCCAGCATTTT	CASSLELNQPQHF
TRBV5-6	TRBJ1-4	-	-	TGTGCCAGCAGCTTGCCAGACACTAATGAAAAACTGTTTTTT	CASSLPDTNEKLFF
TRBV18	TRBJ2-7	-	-	TGTGCCAGCTCACCGACGACATATGGTCGTCCGGGACGTTTCTCCGAGCAGTACTTC	CASSPTTYGRPGRFSEQYF
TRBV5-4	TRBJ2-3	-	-	TGTGCCAGCAGCTTGGAAGGAACAGATACGCAGTATTTT	CASSLEGTDTQYF
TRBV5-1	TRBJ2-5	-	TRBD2	TGCGCCAGCAGCCTCACACTAGCGACACAAGAGACCCAGTACTTC	CASSLTLATQETQYF
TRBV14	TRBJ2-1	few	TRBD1	TGTGCCAGCAGCCATACAGGGGGCGGTGAGCAGTTCTTC	CASSHTGGGEQFF
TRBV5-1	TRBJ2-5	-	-	TGCGCCAGCATCAGTGAAGAGACCCAGTACTTC	CASISEETQYF